The clone carrying this T cell receptor beta chain was detected a few times. The record originates from a study of beta chain features in type 1 diabetes. Germline V gives CDR1 MNHEY, CDR2 SVGAGI. CDR3 length: 14 amino acids. The V gene lost 0 bases and the J gene lost 8 bases, with 13 bases spanning the gap. Investigators reverse transcribed all isolated RNA, so they sequenced expressed TCRB transcripts. Sequencing was performed with immunoSEQ multiplex PCR; in TCRdb, only in-frame clones are kept and a portion is missing. Of 160,000 or so clones listed, 11% were seen once; the top ten hold about 2%.

This sequence was found in a man aged 18 to 30 in good health. V and J are TRBV6-5 and TRBJ1-2; perhaps TRBD1 as D (5 bases). Sequenced sample: central memory CD4+ T cells from blood. This CDR3 is CASSYSTGARGYTF. CDR3 DNA sequence: TGTGCCAGCAGTTACTCGACCGGGGCGCGGGGCTACACCTTC.